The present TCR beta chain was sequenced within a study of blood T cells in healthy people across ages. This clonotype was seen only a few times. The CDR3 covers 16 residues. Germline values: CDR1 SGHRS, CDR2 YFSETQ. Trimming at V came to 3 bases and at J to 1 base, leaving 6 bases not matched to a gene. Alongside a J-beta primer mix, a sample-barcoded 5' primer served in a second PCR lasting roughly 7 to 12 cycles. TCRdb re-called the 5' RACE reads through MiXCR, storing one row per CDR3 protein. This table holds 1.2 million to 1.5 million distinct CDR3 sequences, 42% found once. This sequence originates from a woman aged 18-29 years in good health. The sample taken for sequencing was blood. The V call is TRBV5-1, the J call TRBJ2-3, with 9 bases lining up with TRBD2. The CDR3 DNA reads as TGCGCCAGCAGCTCGGTAGCGGGGGACGGCACAGATACGCAGTATTTT. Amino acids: CASSSVAGDGTDTQYF.